This entry describes one T cell receptor beta chain. Its antigen is not known. Sequencing used immunoSEQ multiplex PCR; TCRdb keeps in-frame clones, though not all of them. The sample has 200,000 or so clones; 93% are singletons. The data were obtained in a study of T cell responses to AZD1222 COVID-19 vaccine. This CDR3 has 16 amino acids. Germline V lookup: CDR1 SGHNT, CDR2 YYREEE (reference sequence). Trimming took 2 bases from V and 6 from J, leaving 15 bases between them. Study outcomes and limitations: Just a handful of AZD1222 recipients were seropositive at baseline. Donors, mostly white British, included more females; clonal diversity was possibly underestimated.

The V gene is TRBV5-4, the J gene TRBJ1-6, with D possibly matching TRBD1 (6 bases). The source material was peripheral blood, sampled on day 0 of MenACWY control vaccination. The clonotype originates from an adult in good health. This CDR3 reads CASSFVAGGGNSPLHF. The CDR3 nucleotides read TGTGCCAGCAGCTTTGTAGCCGGAGGGGGTAATTCACCCCTCCACTTT.